A selection of T cell receptor beta chains follows, all from one sample in a study of cytomegalovirus exposure and HLA in healthy donors. Profiling relied on immunoSEQ multiplex PCR, and the TCRdb table lists in-frame clones only, not all of them. The sample has tens of thousands of clones. Specimen: PBMCs. The origin of the receptors is a man aged 50 to 60 in good health and CMV-seronegative. Each CDR3 is given without its conserved first and last residue.

j_gene | v_gene | CDR3aa
TRBJ2-2 | TRBV28 | ASSLPPGTATGELF
TRBJ2-3 | TRBV18 | ASSPGLAGADTQY
TRBJ2-5 | TRBV11-1 | ASSKGDSAQETQY
TRBJ2-3 | TRBV10-1 | ASSEAALDTDTQY
TRBJ2-7 | TRBV28 | ASSLLGGWGLAGGSNEQY
TRBJ2-1 | TRBV30 | AWKVPGGMNEQF
TRBJ2-2 | TRBV7-8 | ASSLGQGAFTGELF
TRBJ1-4 | TRBV7-9 | ASSLPAGPTNEKLF
TRBJ2-1 | TRBV10-1 | ASSDRTSGGAYNEQF
TRBJ2-7 | TRBV19 | ATRSMGGSYEQY
TRBJ2-7 | TRBV19 | ASSVRTSGRYEQY
TRBJ1-4 | TRBV5-4 | ASSQQGAGEKLF
TRBJ2-7 | TRBV18 | ASSPIGGPDYEQY
TRBJ2-1 | TRBV11-2 | ASSLSAPFEQF
TRBJ1-1 | TRBV6-5 | ASSYEGREAF
TRBJ1-2 | TRBV9 | ASSADTGNYGYT
TRBJ2-1 | TRBV11-2 | ASSYLAGAPYNEQF
TRBJ1-1 | TRBV28 | ASRRRTGYENTEAF
TRBJ1-2 | TRBV11-2 | ASSAVNRGYT
TRBJ2-7 | TRBV11-1 | ASSSPGLAAQY
TRBJ1-5 | TRBV27 | ASSPRTGGEPQH
TRBJ2-2 | TRBV9 | ASSVVGNTGELF